This T cell receptor (beta chain) was identified during a study of T cells in Graves' hyperthyroidism and ophthalmopathy. Diagnostic decisions used clinical symptoms, serum thyroxine and TRAb, thyroid ultrasound and orbital computed tomography. Whole-study findings and limits: Most expanded thyroid clonotypes above 0.001 also appeared in blood. Ophthalmopathy and stable hyperthyroidism were separated by a 13 V-J model. Progression to ophthalmopathy was predicted a median of roughly 6.8 months early.

RNA transcripts were the template for amplifying TCR beta CDR3 regions. The HTBI set primed first-round TCR CDR3 RT-PCR. TCRdb re-analysed the multiplex PCR reads in MiXCR, keeping a single row per CDR3 protein. The sample lists about 500,000 distinct CDR3 sequences, about 46% occurring once. A word on this clonotype: Its target is unknown.

CDR3 size: 14 residues. The V gene lost 5 bases and the J gene lost 3 bases, with 13 bases spanning the gap. The sequenced sample was peripheral blood or thyroid tissue (not recorded which). The clonotype comes from an adult woman with Graves' disease, either hyperthyroidism or ophthalmopathy (not recorded which). The chain carries TRBV12-3 or TRBV12-4 and TRBJ1-2; D not certain. CDR3 in DNA: TGTGCCAGCAGTGACCCGAACATGCACTATGGCTACACCTTC. This sequence encodes CASSDPNMHYGYTF.